Listed below are T cell receptor beta chains from one sample, sequenced in a study of beta chain features in type 1 diabetes. Method: immunoSEQ multiplex PCR; TCRdb's copy keeps in-frame clones and lacks some. The sample shows hundreds of thousands of clones, 15% to 20% of them seen only once. The source material was naive CD4+ T cells from blood. These receptors were collected from a woman aged 18-35 years in good health. Both conserved end residues are part of each CDR3. D genes are given only for firm matches. Clone size appears in some rows only: once, few, many, or a class for an expanded clone.

D: NA
length: 15
V: TRBV29-1
size: few
J: TRBJ2-3
CDR3: CSVVGSPYGADTQYF
DNA: TGCAGCGTTGTCGGGAGTCCCTATGGCGCAGATACGCAGTATTTT

D: NA
length: 11
V: TRBV6-6
size: NA
J: TRBJ1-2
CDR3: CASSAEYGYTF
DNA: TGTGCCAGCAGTGCAGAATATGGCTACACCTTC

D: NA
length: 14
V: TRBV7-3
size: NA
J: TRBJ2-1
CDR3: CASKPGSSYNEQFF
DNA: TGTGCCAGCAAACCAGGGAGCTCCTACAATGAGCAGTTCTTC

D: NA
length: 13
V: TRBV7-9
size: few
J: TRBJ2-2
CDR3: CASSQAWSGELFF
DNA: TGCGCCAGCAGTCAAGCTTGGTCCGGGGAGCTGTTTTTT

D: NA
length: 12
V: TRBV5-6
size: NA
J: TRBJ1-2
CDR3: CASSYGIGGYTF
DNA: TGTGCCAGCAGCTATGGGATCGGCGGCTACACCTTC

D: TRBD1
length: 15
V: TRBV7-2
size: few
J: TRBJ2-7
CDR3: CASSFNPAGGYEQYF
DNA: TGTGCCAGCAGCTTTAACCCTGCAGGGGGCTACGAGCAGTACTTC

D: NA
length: 15
V: TRBV5-4
size: NA
J: TRBJ2-3
CDR3: CASSLPGRSTDTQYF
DNA: TGTGCCAGCAGCTTGCCGGGGCGGAGCACAGATACGCAGTATTTT

D: NA
length: 13
V: TRBV7-9
size: few
J: TRBJ2-3
CDR3: CASLGQRVDTQYF
DNA: TGTGCCAGCCTTGGACAGAGAGTAGATACGCAGTATTTT

D: NA
length: 13
V: TRBV6-1
size: few
J: TRBJ2-4
CDR3: CASIPMGMDIQYF
DNA: TGTGCCAGCATCCCAATGGGGATGGACATTCAGTACTTC

D: NA
length: 14
V: TRBV15
size: few
J: TRBJ2-1
CDR3: CATRTGVSYNEQFF
DNA: TGTGCCACCCGAACAGGAGTCTCCTACAATGAGCAGTTCTTC

D: TRBD1
length: 15
V: TRBV15
size: NA
J: TRBJ1-5
CDR3: CATSVQTGLNQPQHF
DNA: TGTGCCACCAGCGTCCAGACAGGGTTAAACCAGCCCCAGCATTTT

D: NA
length: 14
V: TRBV7-9
size: few
J: TRBJ1-2
CDR3: CASSLSIATYGYTF
DNA: TGTGCCAGCAGCTTATCCATAGCGACCTATGGCTACACCTTC

D: NA
length: 12
V: TRBV5-5
size: few
J: TRBJ2-1
CDR3: CASSLNYNEQFF
DNA: TGTGCCAGCAGCTTGAATTACAATGAGCAGTTCTTC

D: NA
length: 14
V: TRBV18
size: few
J: TRBJ2-2
CDR3: CASSPVKNTGELFF
DNA: TGTGCCAGCTCACCGGTCAAGAACACCGGGGAGCTGTTTTTT

D: NA
length: 14
V: TRBV4-3
size: NA
J: TRBJ2-7
CDR3: CASSQAPFVYEQYF
DNA: TGCGCCAGCAGCCAAGCCCCGTTCGTCTACGAGCAGTACTTC

D: NA
length: 13
V: TRBV18
size: NA
J: TRBJ1-1
CDR3: CASSHDKRTEAFF
DNA: TGTGCCAGCTCACACGACAAGCGCACTGAAGCTTTCTTT

D: NA
length: 15
V: TRBV4-2
size: NA
J: TRBJ1-5
CDR3: CASSQNVSSNQPQHF
DNA: TGTGCCAGCAGCCAAAATGTGTCTAGCAATCAGCCCCAGCATTTT

D: NA
length: 11
V: TRBV25-1
size: few
J: TRBJ1-1
CDR3: CASSRNTEAFF
DNA: TGTGCCAGCAGCCGGAACACTGAAGCTTTCTTT

D: NA
length: 12
V: TRBV28
size: few
J: TRBJ2-7
CDR3: CASSWGSREQYF
DNA: TGTGCCAGCAGTTGGGGATCCCGCGAGCAGTACTTC

D: TRBD2
length: 15
V: TRBV2
size: NA
J: TRBJ2-1
CDR3: CASSEGSGSHHEQFF
DNA: TGTGCCAGCAGTGAAGGGAGCGGGAGTCACCATGAGCAGTTCTTC

D: NA
length: 18
V: TRBV7-2
size: NA
J: TRBJ2-3
CDR3: CASSLSDNRGRRADTQYF
DNA: TGTGCCAGCAGCTTATCCGATAATCGTGGGCGTCGGGCAGATACGCAGTATTTT

D: NA
length: 14
V: TRBV27
size: few
J: TRBJ2-7
CDR3: CASSLTGNPHEQYF
DNA: TGTGCCAGCAGTCTCACAGGGAACCCCCACGAGCAGTACTTC

D: NA
length: 15
V: TRBV2
size: NA
J: TRBJ2-1
CDR3: CASTGYGATYNEQFF
DNA: TGTGCCAGCACAGGCTACGGGGCCACCTACAATGAGCAGTTCTTC

D: TRBD1
length: 17
V: TRBV27
size: NA
J: TRBJ1-2
CDR3: CASSLTRTGTGLDGYTF
DNA: TGTGCCAGCAGTTTAACAAGGACAGGGACTGGGTTGGATGGCTACACCTTC

D: NA
length: 15
V: TRBV27
size: few
J: TRBJ2-2
CDR3: CASMSWGADTGELFF
DNA: TGTGCCAGCATGTCATGGGGGGCGGACACCGGGGAGCTGTTTTTT

D: NA
length: 16
V: TRBV7-2
size: NA
J: TRBJ2-3
CDR3: CASSLWSTTSTDTQYF
DNA: TGTGCCAGCAGCTTATGGTCGACCACTAGCACAGATACGCAGTATTTT

D: NA
length: 15
V: TRBV10-3
size: NA
J: TRBJ2-5
CDR3: CAITASYGVQETQYF
DNA: TGTGCCATCACCGCTAGTTACGGGGTCCAAGAGACCCAGTACTTC

D: NA
length: 16
V: TRBV27
size: NA
J: TRBJ2-2
CDR3: CASSLSYRVNTGELFF
DNA: TGTGCCAGCAGTTTATCATACAGGGTTAACACCGGGGAGCTGTTTTTT

D: NA
length: 12
V: TRBV2
size: few
J: TRBJ2-3
CDR3: CASRGDTDTQYF
DNA: TGTGCCAGCAGGGGCGATACAGATACGCAGTATTTT

D: NA
length: 12
V: TRBV10-3
size: few
J: TRBJ2-2
CDR3: CAISRGTGELFF
DNA: TGTGCCATCAGCAGAGGCACCGGGGAGCTGTTTTTT

D: TRBD1
length: 17
V: TRBV18
size: NA
J: TRBJ2-7
CDR3: CASSPRRTGQVPYEQYF
DNA: TGTGCCAGCTCACCACGTCGTACCGGACAGGTGCCCTACGAGCAGTACTTC

D: NA
length: 15
V: TRBV2
size: few
J: TRBJ2-1
CDR3: CASRLLGNSYNEQFF
DNA: TGTGCCAGCAGGCTCCTCGGCAATTCCTACAATGAGCAGTTCTTC

D: TRBD2
length: 16
V: TRBV18
size: NA
J: TRBJ2-2
CDR3: CASSATSGSPAGELFF
DNA: TGTGCCAGCTCAGCGACTAGCGGGAGCCCCGCCGGGGAGCTGTTTTTT

D: NA
length: 15
V: TRBV27
size: few
J: TRBJ1-2
CDR3: CASSYNRDSLRGYTF
DNA: TGTGCCAGCAGTTACAACAGGGATTCTTTGAGGGGCTACACCTTC

D: NA
length: 15
V: TRBV4-3
size: NA
J: TRBJ2-5
CDR3: CASSQEGSSYATQYF
DNA: TGCGCCAGCAGCCAAGAAGGCTCTAGCTACGCGACCCAGTACTTC

D: NA
length: 16
V: TRBV7-2
size: NA
J: TRBJ2-1
CDR3: CASSPLWGRKFNEQFF
DNA: TGTGCCAGCAGCCCGCTGTGGGGGAGGAAGTTCAATGAGCAGTTCTTC

D: NA
length: 15
V: TRBV18
size: NA
J: TRBJ2-5
CDR3: CASSPPAGAGETQYF
DNA: TGTGCCAGCTCACCACCGGCTGGGGCTGGGGAGACCCAGTACTTC

D: TRBD2
length: 15
V: TRBV7-2
size: few
J: TRBJ2-7
CDR3: CASSPSGSRLYEQYF
DNA: TGTGCCAGCAGCCCTAGCGGGAGTCGTCTCTACGAGCAGTACTTC

D: NA
length: 16
V: TRBV18
size: few
J: TRBJ2-5
CDR3: CASSPFWEQGTETQYF
DNA: TGTGCCAGCTCACCTTTCTGGGAACAGGGCACGGAGACCCAGTACTTC

D: NA
length: 13
V: TRBV6-5
size: NA
J: TRBJ2-2
CDR3: CASSYSYPGELFF
DNA: TGTGCCAGCAGTTACTCATACCCCGGGGAGCTGTTTTTT

D: NA
length: 13
V: TRBV6-5
size: few
J: TRBJ2-3
CDR3: CASSLVATDTQYF
DNA: TGTGCCAGCAGTCTAGTCGCCACAGATACGCAGTATTTT

D: NA
length: 15
V: TRBV28
size: NA
J: TRBJ1-4
CDR3: CASSTSGTLREKLFF
DNA: TGTGCCAGCAGTACATCCGGGACCCTTAGAGAAAAACTGTTTTTT

D: NA
length: 14
V: TRBV10-3
size: few
J: TRBJ1-5
CDR3: CAISETGSNQPQHF
DNA: TGTGCCATCAGTGAAACAGGGAGCAATCAGCCCCAGCATTTT

D: TRBD2
length: 20
V: TRBV23-1
size: few
J: TRBJ2-3
CDR3: CASSQSACAGATRHTDTQYF
DNA: TGCGCCAGCAGTCAGAGTGCGTGTGCGGGAGCCACACGACATACAGATACGCAGTATTTT

D: NA
length: 14
V: TRBV7-2
size: few
J: TRBJ2-1
CDR3: CASSLVFTGYEQFF
DNA: TGTGCCAGCAGCTTAGTATTTACGGGGTATGAGCAGTTCTTC

D: NA
length: 15
V: TRBV6-1
size: NA
J: TRBJ1-4
CDR3: CASSSAVTTNEKLFF
DNA: TGTGCCAGCAGTTCCGCAGTCACAACTAATGAAAAACTGTTTTTT

D: NA
length: 14
V: TRBV7-2
size: NA
J: TRBJ1-2
CDR3: CASSPKGSNYGYTF
DNA: TGTGCCAGCAGCCCCAAGGGGAGTAACTATGGCTACACCTTC

D: TRBD2
length: 18
V: TRBV4-3
size: few
J: TRBJ2-7
CDR3: CASSQEARLAGISYEQYF
DNA: TGCGCCAGCAGCCAAGAAGCCCGACTAGCGGGGATCTCCTACGAGCAGTACTTC

D: TRBD1
length: 14
V: TRBV19
size: few
J: TRBJ2-1
CDR3: CASRTGVWNNEQFF
DNA: TGTGCCAGTAGAACAGGGGTTTGGAACAATGAGCAGTTCTTC

D: TRBD2
length: 17
V: TRBV7-2
size: NA
J: TRBJ2-6
CDR3: CASSGLAAFSGANVLTF
DNA: TGTGCCAGCAGTGGACTAGCGGCCTTCTCTGGGGCCAACGTCCTGACTTTC

D: TRBD1
length: 15
V: TRBV27
size: NA
J: TRBJ1-2
CDR3: CATSTVRDRGVRYTF
DNA: TGTGCCACCTCTACCGTCCGGGACAGGGGTGTGCGCTACACCTTC

D: TRBD2
length: 14
V: TRBV27
size: NA
J: TRBJ2-3
CDR3: CASNGAGVVDTQYF
DNA: TGTGCCAGCAATGGAGCGGGAGTGGTTGATACGCAGTATTTT